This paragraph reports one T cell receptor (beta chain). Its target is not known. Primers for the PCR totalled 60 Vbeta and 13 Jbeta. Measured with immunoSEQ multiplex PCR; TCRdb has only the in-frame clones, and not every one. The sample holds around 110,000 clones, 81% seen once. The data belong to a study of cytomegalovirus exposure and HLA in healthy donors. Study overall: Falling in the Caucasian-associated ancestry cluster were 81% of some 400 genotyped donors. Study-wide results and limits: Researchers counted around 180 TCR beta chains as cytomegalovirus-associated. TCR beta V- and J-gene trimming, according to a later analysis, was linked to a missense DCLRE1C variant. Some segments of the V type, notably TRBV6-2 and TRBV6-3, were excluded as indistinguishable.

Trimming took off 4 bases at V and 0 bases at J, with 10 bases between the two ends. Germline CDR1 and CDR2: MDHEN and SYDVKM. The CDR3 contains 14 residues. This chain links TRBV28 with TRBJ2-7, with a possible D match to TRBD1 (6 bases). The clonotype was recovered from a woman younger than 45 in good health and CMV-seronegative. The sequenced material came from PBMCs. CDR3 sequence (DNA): TGTGCCAGCAGTTGGACAGTCAACTCCTACGAGCAGTACTTC. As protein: CASSWTVNSYEQYF.